The sequence of this T cell receptor (beta chain) was determined in a study of chemoradiotherapy in HPV16-positive cancers. This clone has only one observation. Using immunoSEQ multiplex PCR, the repertoire was profiled, and TCRdb retains in-frame clones only, with some absent. This table holds several thousand clones, about two thirds found once. Samples were taken several times over chemoradiotherapy. The length of the CDR3 is 13 residues. With 9 bases removed from V and 6 bases from J, the gap between germline ends came to 14 bases. CDR1 and CDR2 (germline): MNHEY, SMNVEV (reference sequence). This rearrangement joins TRBV27 to TRBJ1-4, with D unresolved. This specimen was collected from a patient who underwent chemoradiotherapy. The receptor was derived from a human donor with HPV-associated anogenital cancer. The CDR3, as DNA: TGTGCCAGTCCGGACGACTACTATGAAAAACTGTTTTTT. Translated: CASPDDYYEKLFF.